This T cell receptor (beta chain) was obtained from a study of T cell changes during pregnancy in multiple sclerosis. This CDR3 has 14 amino acids. The trim removed 9 bases at V and 5 bases at J, leaving 9 bases unmatched. Germline assignment: CDR1 SGHDN and CDR2 FVKESK. Generated by immunoSEQ multiplex PCR, the TCRdb table keeps only in-frame clones and is missing some. The sample has tens of thousands of clones, roughly 91% seen once. This receptor was taken from a female donor with multiple sclerosis, enrolled in a pregnancy study. V usage is TRBV14 and J usage is TRBJ2-5; 10 positions agree with TRBD2. This specimen was CD8+ T cells from peripheral blood mononuclear cells, taken before pregnancy. The CDR3 loop is CARISFSGGETQYF. Here the CDR3 DNA reads TGTGCCAGAATATCTTTTAGCGGGGGGGAGACCCAGTACTTC. The complete variable domain, with remaining parts taken from reference TRBV14 and TRBJ2-5, reads EAGVTQFPSHSVIEKGQTVTLRCDPISGHDNLYWYRRVMGKEIKFLLHFVKESKQDESGMPNNRFLAERTGGTYSTLKVQPAELEDSGVYFCARISFSGGETQYFGPGTRLLVL.